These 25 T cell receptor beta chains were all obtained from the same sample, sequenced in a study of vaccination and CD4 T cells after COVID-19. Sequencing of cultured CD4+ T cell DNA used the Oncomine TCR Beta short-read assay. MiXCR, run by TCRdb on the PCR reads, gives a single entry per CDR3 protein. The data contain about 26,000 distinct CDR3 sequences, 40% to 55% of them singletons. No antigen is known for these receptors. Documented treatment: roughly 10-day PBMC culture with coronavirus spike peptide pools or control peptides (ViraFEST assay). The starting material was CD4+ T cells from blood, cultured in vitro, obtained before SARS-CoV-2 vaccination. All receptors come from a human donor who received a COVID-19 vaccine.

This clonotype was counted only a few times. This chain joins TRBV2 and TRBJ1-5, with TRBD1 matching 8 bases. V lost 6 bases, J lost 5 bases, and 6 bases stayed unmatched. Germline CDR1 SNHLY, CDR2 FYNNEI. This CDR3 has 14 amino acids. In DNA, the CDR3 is TGTGCCAGCAGCTCCAACAGGGGGGATCAGCCCCAGCATTTT. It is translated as CASSSNRGDQPQHF.

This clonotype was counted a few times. CDR3 DNA: TGCAGTGCTAGAGATCGTGGGACAGATAATGAAAAACTGTTTTTT. Its translation: CSARDRGTDNEKLFF. The V and J genes are TRBV20-1 and TRBJ1-4, with 7 bases aligning to TRBD1. CDR1 is DFQATT and CDR2 is SNEGSKA in the germline V gene (reference sequence). The length of the CDR3 is 15 residues. The V and J ends lost 0 bases and 4 bases, in that order; junction bases with no gene match: 5.

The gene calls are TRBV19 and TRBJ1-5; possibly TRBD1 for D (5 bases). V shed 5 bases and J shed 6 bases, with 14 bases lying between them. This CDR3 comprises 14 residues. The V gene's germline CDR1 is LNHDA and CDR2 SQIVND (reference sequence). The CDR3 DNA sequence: TGTGCCAGTAGTCTCGGCAGGGCGATTCAGCCCCAGCATTTT. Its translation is CASSLGRAIQPQHF.

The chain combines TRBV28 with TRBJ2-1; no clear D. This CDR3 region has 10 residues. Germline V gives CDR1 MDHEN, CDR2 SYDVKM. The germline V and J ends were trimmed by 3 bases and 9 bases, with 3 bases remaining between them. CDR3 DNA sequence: TGTGCCAGCAGTTTTATTGAGCAGTTCTTC. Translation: CASSFIEQFF.

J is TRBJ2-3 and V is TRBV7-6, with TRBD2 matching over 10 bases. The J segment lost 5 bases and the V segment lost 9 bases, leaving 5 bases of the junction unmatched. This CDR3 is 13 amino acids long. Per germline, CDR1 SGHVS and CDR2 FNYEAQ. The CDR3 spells CASLAGAGDTQYF. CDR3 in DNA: TGTGCCAGTCTAGCGGGGGCGGGAGATACGCAGTATTTT.

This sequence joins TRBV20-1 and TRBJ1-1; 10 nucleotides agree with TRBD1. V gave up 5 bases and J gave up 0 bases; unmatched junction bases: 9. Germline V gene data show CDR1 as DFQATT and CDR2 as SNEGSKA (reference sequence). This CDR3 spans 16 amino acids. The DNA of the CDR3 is TGCAGTGCTCAGCCCTGGGACAGGGGAATGAACACTGAAGCTTTCTTT. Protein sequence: CSAQPWDRGMNTEAFF.

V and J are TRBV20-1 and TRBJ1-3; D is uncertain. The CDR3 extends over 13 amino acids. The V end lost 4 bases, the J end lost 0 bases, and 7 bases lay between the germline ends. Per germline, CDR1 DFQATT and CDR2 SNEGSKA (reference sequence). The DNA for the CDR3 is TGCAGTGCTAAACAGAACTCTGGAAACACCATATATTTT. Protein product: CSAKQNSGNTIYF.

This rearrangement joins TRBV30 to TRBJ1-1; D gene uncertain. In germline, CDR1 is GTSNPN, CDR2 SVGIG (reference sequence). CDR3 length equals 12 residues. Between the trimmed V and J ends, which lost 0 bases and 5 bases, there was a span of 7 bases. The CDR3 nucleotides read TGTGCCTGGAGTGTATCTCGAACTGAAGCTTTCTTT. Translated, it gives CAWSVSRTEAFF.

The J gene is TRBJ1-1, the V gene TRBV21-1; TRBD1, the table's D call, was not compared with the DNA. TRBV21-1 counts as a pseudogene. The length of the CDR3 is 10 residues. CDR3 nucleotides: TGTGCCATTGGAAGACAGGAAGCTTTCTTT. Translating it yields CAIGRQEAFF.

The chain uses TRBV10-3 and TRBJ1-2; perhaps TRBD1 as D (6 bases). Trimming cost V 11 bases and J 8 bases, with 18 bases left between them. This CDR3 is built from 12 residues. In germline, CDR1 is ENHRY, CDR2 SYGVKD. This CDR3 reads CASSGGQWGYTF. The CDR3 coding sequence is TGTGCCTCCTCGGGGGGGCAGTGGGGCTACACCTTC.

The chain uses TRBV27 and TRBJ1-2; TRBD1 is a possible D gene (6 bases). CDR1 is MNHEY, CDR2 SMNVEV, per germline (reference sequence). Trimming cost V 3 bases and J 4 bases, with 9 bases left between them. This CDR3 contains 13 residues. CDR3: CASSLTRGYGYTF. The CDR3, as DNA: TGTGCCAGCAGTTTGACCAGGGGCTATGGCTACACCTTC.

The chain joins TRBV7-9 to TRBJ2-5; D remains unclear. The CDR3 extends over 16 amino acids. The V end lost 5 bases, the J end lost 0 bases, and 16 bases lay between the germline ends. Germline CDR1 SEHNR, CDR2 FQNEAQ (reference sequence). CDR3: CASSHALVDDQETQYF. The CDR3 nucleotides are TGTGCCAGCAGCCACGCGTTGGTAGATGACCAAGAGACCCAGTACTTC.

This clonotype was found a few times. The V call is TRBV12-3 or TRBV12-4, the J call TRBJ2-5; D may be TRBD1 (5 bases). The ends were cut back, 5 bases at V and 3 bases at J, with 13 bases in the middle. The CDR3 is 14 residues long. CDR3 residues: CASSIQTEKETQYF. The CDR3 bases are TGTGCCAGCAGTATTCAGACAGAGAAAGAGACCCAGTACTTC.

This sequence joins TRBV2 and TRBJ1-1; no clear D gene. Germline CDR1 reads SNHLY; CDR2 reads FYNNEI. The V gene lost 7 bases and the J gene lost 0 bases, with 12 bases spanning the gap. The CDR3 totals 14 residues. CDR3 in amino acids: CASIVPQMNTEAFF. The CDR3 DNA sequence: TGTGCCAGCATAGTCCCTCAAATGAACACTGAAGCTTTCTTT.

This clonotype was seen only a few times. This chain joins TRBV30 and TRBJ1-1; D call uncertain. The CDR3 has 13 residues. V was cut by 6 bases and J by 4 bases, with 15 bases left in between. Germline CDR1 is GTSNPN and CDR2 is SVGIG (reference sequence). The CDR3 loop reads CACLLRSSTEAFF. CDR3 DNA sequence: TGTGCCTGTTTACTGCGAAGTAGCACTGAAGCTTTCTTT.

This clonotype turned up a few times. Here the CDR3 reads CASSFARDSGYTF. Written as DNA, the CDR3 is TGTGCCAGCAGCTTTGCCCGGGACTCTGGCTACACCTTC. The J gene is TRBJ1-2, the V gene TRBV7-8; D might be TRBD1 (5 bases). The V gene's germline CDR1 is SGHVS and CDR2 FQNEAQ. Trimming shortened V by 3 bases and J by 7 bases, and 12 bases separated the two germline ends. This CDR3 has 13 residues.

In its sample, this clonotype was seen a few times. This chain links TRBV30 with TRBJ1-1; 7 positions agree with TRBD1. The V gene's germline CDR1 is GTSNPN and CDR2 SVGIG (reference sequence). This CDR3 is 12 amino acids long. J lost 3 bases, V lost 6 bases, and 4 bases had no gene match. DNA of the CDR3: TGTGCCTGCAACAGGGGCGACACTGAAGCTTTCTTT. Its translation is CACNRGDTEAFF.

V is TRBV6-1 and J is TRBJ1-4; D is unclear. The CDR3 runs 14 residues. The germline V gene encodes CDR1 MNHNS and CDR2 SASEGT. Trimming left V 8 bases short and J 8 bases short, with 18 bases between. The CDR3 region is CASSRLDRGEKLFF. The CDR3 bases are TGTGCCAGCTCACGATTAGATAGAGGCGAAAAACTGTTTTTT.

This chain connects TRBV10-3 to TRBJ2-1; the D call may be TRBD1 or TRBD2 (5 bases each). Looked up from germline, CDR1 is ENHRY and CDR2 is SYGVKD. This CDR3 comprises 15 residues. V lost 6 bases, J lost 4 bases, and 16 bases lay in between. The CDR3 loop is CAIRGESGGYNEQFF. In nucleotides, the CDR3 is TGTGCCATCAGGGGGGAATCGGGTGGTTACAATGAGCAGTTCTTC.

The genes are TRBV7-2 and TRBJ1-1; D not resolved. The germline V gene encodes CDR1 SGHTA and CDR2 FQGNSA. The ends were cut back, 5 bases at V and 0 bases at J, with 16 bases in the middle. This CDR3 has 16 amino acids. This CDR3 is CASSADGLAMNTEAFF. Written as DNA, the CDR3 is TGTGCCAGCAGCGCCGACGGATTAGCCATGAACACTGAAGCTTTCTTT.

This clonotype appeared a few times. The CDR3 spells CASSTGTGARSGNTIYF. The DNA of the CDR3 is TGTGCCAGCAGCACCGGGACAGGGGCCCGCTCTGGAAACACCATATATTTT. This chain links TRBV7-2 with TRBJ1-3; TRBD1 matches at 10 bases. The germline V gene encodes CDR1 SGHTA and CDR2 FQGNSA. The CDR3 sequence is 17 residues long. Germline trimming cut 5 bases from V and 0 bases from J; bases unmatched to any gene: 7.

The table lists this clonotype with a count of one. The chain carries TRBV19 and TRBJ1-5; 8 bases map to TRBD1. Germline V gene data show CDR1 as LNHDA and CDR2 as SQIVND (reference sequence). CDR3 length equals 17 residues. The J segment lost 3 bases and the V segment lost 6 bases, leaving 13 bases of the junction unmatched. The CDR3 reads CASRKIRQGADNQPQHF. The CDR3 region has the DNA TGTGCCAGTAGGAAAATTCGTCAGGGGGCCGACAATCAGCCCCAGCATTTT.

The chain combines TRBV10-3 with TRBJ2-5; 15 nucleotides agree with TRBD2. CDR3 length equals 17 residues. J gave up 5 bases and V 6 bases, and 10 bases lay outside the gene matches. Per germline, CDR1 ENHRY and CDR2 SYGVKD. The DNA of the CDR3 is TGTGCCATCAGAGCCGGGACTAGCGGGGGGACGAGGGAGACCCAGTACTTC. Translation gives CAIRAGTSGGTRETQYF.

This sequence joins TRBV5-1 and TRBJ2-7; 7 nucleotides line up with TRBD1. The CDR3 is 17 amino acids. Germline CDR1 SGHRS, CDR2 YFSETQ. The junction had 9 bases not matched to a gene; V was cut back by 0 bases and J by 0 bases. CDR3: CASSLEVYRTGSYEQYF. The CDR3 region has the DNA TGCGCCAGCAGCTTGGAAGTGTATCGGACAGGCTCCTACGAGCAGTACTTC.

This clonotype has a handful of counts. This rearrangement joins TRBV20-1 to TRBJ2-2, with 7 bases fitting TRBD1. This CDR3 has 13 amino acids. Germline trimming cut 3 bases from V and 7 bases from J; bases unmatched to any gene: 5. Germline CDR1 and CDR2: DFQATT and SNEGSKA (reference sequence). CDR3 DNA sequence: TGCAGTGCTAGGACAGGGCAAATCGGGGAGCTGTTTTTT. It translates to CSARTGQIGELFF.